The 18 T cell receptor beta chains given below trace back to one sample, sequenced in a study of T cells after yellow fever vaccination. TCRdb recomputed calls from the 5' RACE reads with MiXCR, one row per CDR3 protein. The table records about 260,000 distinct CDR3 sequences, about 5.2% of them present only once. The source was CD4+ T cells sorted from PBMCs, collected on the day of the yellow fever booster vaccination. Every receptor here comes from a man aged 18 to 30 who received the YFV17D yellow fever vaccine.

In this sample, this clonotype turned up a few times. This chain joins TRBV11-2 and TRBJ2-3, with D tentatively TRBD1 or TRBD2 (5 bases each). The CDR3 is 15 residues long. V lost 5 bases and J lost 3, with 15 bases in between. Germline CDR1 reads SGHAT; CDR2 reads FQNNGV. The CDR3 nucleotides are TGTGCCAGCAGCCAAGTAGGGACGGATACAGATACGCAGTATTTT. Translated: CASSQVGTDTDTQYF.

The chain links TRBV10-2 to TRBJ1-6; D is possibly TRBD1 (5 bases). The CDR3 has 13 residues. Germline assignment: CDR1 WSHSY and CDR2 SAAADI. V lost 7 bases, J lost 8 bases, and 12 bases lay in between. The DNA for the CDR3 is TGCGCCAGCAACCTAGTGACAGATTCACCCCTCCACTTT. Protein: CASNLVTDSPLHF.

V gene TRBV7-2 combines with J gene TRBJ2-3, with 12 nucleotides matching TRBD2. V shed 6 bases, J shed 5 bases, and the junction held 6 bases outside the gene matches. CDR1 is SGHTA and CDR2 is FQGNSA in the germline V gene. This CDR3 comprises 15 residues. CDR3 loop: CASRASGGALDTQYF. CDR3 in DNA: TGTGCCAGCAGAGCTAGCGGGGGGGCCTTAGATACGCAGTATTTT.

This clonotype was recorded at least ten times. This sequence joins TRBV15 and TRBJ2-1, with D possibly matching TRBD2 (7 bases). The CDR3 spans 15 residues. V gave up 2 bases and J gave up 7 bases, with 15 bases separating them. CDR1 and CDR2 from the germline V gene are LNHNV and YYDKDF (reference sequence). This CDR3 reads CATSRSNRGGNEQFF. The CDR3 DNA follows: TGTGCCACCAGCAGATCCAATAGGGGGGGGAATGAGCAGTTCTTC.

This clonotype was picked up a small number of times. The chain is built from TRBV2 and TRBJ2-3; 12 positions match TRBD1. Germline lookup yields CDR1 SNHLY and CDR2 FYNNEI. The length of the CDR3 is 14 residues. The V and J ends lost 10 bases and 10 bases, in that order; junction bases with no gene match: 12. This chain's CDR3 is CANVPGQGARSQYF. The CDR3 coding sequence is TGTGCCAACGTCCCGGGACAGGGGGCAAGGTCGCAGTATTTT.

The chain joins TRBV20-1 to TRBJ1-5, with 7 bases aligning to TRBD1. Germline V gene data show CDR1 as DFQATT and CDR2 as SNEGSKA (reference sequence). CDR3 length equals 15 residues. V trimming: 0 bases; J trimming: 4 bases; junction bases outside the gene matches: 6. The CDR3 protein is CSARDQDRENQPQHF. As DNA, the CDR3 is TGCAGTGCTAGAGATCAAGACAGGGAGAATCAGCCCCAGCATTTT.

This clonotype was recorded a few times. V gene TRBV20-1 combines with J gene TRBJ2-3, with D uncertain. Germline CDR1 and CDR2: DFQATT and SNEGSKA (reference sequence). The CDR3 consists of 14 residues. V was cut by 2 bases and J by 0 bases, with 9 bases left in between. The CDR3 is CSARSHDSTDTQYF. In DNA, the CDR3 is TGCAGTGCTAGATCCCATGACAGCACAGATACGCAGTATTTT.

This clonotype was seen at least ten times. The V gene is TRBV4-1, the J gene TRBJ2-1, with TRBD1 as a possible D gene (6 bases). The CDR3 loop spans 16 amino acids. Germline V gene lookup returns CDR1 MGHRA and CDR2 YSYEKL. The V end lost 4 bases, the J end lost 5 bases, and 18 bases lay between the germline ends. This CDR3 reads CASSRLGGRRDNEQFF. CDR3 coding DNA: TGCGCCAGCAGCCGCCTAGGGGGTCGAAGGGACAATGAGCAGTTCTTC.

The sample holds a few counts of this clonotype. The chain joins TRBV6-5 to TRBJ1-2; the D gene is possibly TRBD1 (6 bases). The V end was cut by 5 bases, the J end by 7 bases, with 20 bases between. Germline CDR1 reads MNHEY; CDR2 reads SVGAGI. The CDR3 consists of 15 residues. The CDR3 bases are TGTGCCAGCAGTCCAAGAGTAGGGGGGCCCGCTGGCTACACCTTC. It yields the protein CASSPRVGGPAGYTF.

This clonotype was observed many times. The chain uses TRBV11-2 and TRBJ2-1; D not resolved. The CDR3 length is 15 residues. Trimming removed 0 bases from V and 3 bases from J, with 9 bases in between. Germline assignment: CDR1 SGHAT and CDR2 FQNNGV. In DNA, the CDR3 is TGTGCCAGCAGCTTAGATACCGGCCGCTACAATGAGCAGTTCTTC. Amino acids: CASSLDTGRYNEQFF. The entire variable domain, with the rest obtained from reference TRBV11-2 and TRBJ2-1, is as follows: EAGVAQSPRYKIIEKRQSVAFWCNPISGHATLYWYQQILGQGPKLLIQFQNNGVVDDSQLPKDRFSAERLKGVDSTLKIQPAKLEDSAVYLCASSLDTGRYNEQFFGPGTRLTVL.

This clonotype was detected only a few times. V and J are TRBV29-1 and TRBJ2-5; a weak D match, TRBD2 (6 bases). CDR3 length: 13 residues. The germline V gene has CDR1 SQVTM and CDR2 ANQGSEA. Trimming shortened V by 4 bases and J by 1 base, and 10 bases separated the two germline ends. The CDR3 coding sequence is TGCAGCGTTGCGGGGACTTTCCAAGAGACCCAGTACTTC. Translation gives CSVAGTFQETQYF.

The table lists this clonotype with a few counts. The chain employs TRBV24-1 and TRBJ2-3, with D possibly matching TRBD1 (7 bases). This CDR3 spans 16 amino acids. The V gene's germline CDR1 is KGHDR and CDR2 SFDVKD. V lost 5 bases and J lost 1, with 15 bases in between. The chain's CDR3 is CATSGPEGAGTDTQYF. CDR3 nucleotides: TGTGCCACCAGTGGTCCGGAGGGGGCCGGCACAGATACGCAGTATTTT.

Here the CDR3 DNA reads TGTGCCAGCAGTTACTCCGGGGGGGACTACGAGCAGTACTTC. Residues: CASSYSGGDYEQYF. The chain joins TRBV6-5 to TRBJ2-7; 8 bases line up with TRBD2. V trimming: 0 bases; J trimming: 3 bases; junction bases outside the gene matches: 1. This CDR3 has 14 amino acids. Germline V gene data show CDR1 as MNHEY and CDR2 as SVGAGI.

In nucleotides, the CDR3 is TGTGCCAGCAGCCAACAGGGAGAAGGTCAGCCCCAGCATTTT. It specifies CASSQQGEGQPQHF. This sequence joins TRBV5-5 and TRBJ1-5; the D gene is possibly TRBD1 (6 bases). The CDR3 contains 14 residues. Looked up from germline, CDR1 is SGHKS and CDR2 is YYEKEE (reference sequence). Trimming removed 4 bases from V and 6 bases from J, with 14 bases in between.

In the case of this clonotype: At one end, the junction sequence differs from germline, possibly due to a read error. V is TRBV5-1 and J is TRBJ1-1, with TRBD1 matching over 7 bases. The CDR3 sequence is 14 residues long. Germline V gene data show CDR1 as SGHRS and CDR2 as YFSETQ. The CDR3 loop reads CACSLGQSGGEAFF. The CDR3 DNA reads TGCGCCTGCAGCTTGGGGCAGTCAGGGGGTGAAGCTTTCTTT. Filled out from reference TRBV5-1 and TRBJ1-1, the complete variable domain reads KAGVTQTPRYLIKTRGQQVTLSCSPISGHRSVSWYQQTPGQGLQFLFEYFSETQRNKGNFPGRFSGRQFSNSRSEMNVSTLELGDSALYLCACSLGQSGGEAFFGQGTRLTVV.

This clonotype came up a few times. The J gene is TRBJ2-1, the V gene TRBV12-5; 9 nucleotides match TRBD2. The CDR3 loop spans 16 amino acids. Germline values: CDR1 LGHNT, CDR2 FRNRAP. After removal of 0 bases from V and 6 bases from J, the junction contained 6 bases not matched to a gene. The CDR3 nucleotides are TGTGCTAGTGGTTTGGTGCTCGGACTAGCGTCCAATGAGCAGTTCTTC. Translated, it gives CASGLVLGLASNEQFF.

This clonotype occurred many times. V usage is TRBV5-6 and J usage is TRBJ2-2; possible D gene TRBD1, 5 bases. CDR1 and CDR2 from the germline V gene are SGHDT and YYEEEE. Trimming left V 6 bases short and J 4 bases short, with 13 bases between. This CDR3 is built from 14 residues. CDR3 DNA: TGTGCCAGCACGGGCAGGGCGGTCACCGGGGAGCTGTTTTTT. Encoded protein: CASTGRAVTGELFF. Combining the CDR3 with reference TRBV5-6 and TRBJ2-2 gives the whole variable domain DAGVTQSPTHLIKTRGQQVTLRCSPKSGHDTVSWYQQALGQGPQFIFQYYEEEERQRGNFPDRFSGHQFPNYSSELNVNALLLGDSALYLCASTGRAVTGELFFGEGSRLTVL.

This clonotype was counted ten times or more. The chain links TRBV10-3 to TRBJ2-5; D gene unclear. The ends were cut back, 3 bases at V and 4 bases at J, with 12 bases in the middle. The germline V gene has CDR1 ENHRY and CDR2 SYGVKD. The CDR3 extends over 14 amino acids. The CDR3, as DNA: TGTGCCATCAGTGAAGTCAAATCGGGAGAGACCCAGTACTTC. Protein sequence: CAISEVKSGETQYF.